The 20 T cell receptor beta chains below all came from one sample that was sequenced in a study of T cells in women clearing cervical HPV infection. Some clones are missing from TCRdb's copy, which holds only in-frame ones; the method was immunoSEQ multiplex PCR. Its clone listing holds 25,000 to 35,000 clones. Input material: blood buffy coat. Receptor source: a woman aged 18-70 years with a cervical HPV16 infection that either progressed to CIN3+ or cleared (not recorded which).

As for this clone: Read coverage stops 3 residues before the CDR3 terminus; the germline J gene supplies the remainder. V usage is TRBV10-2 and J usage is TRBJ2-1; 7 bases fit TRBD2. CDR1 WSHSY and CDR2 SAAADI come from the germline V gene. This CDR3 contains 16 residues. Germline trimming cut 1 base from V and 6 bases from J; bases unmatched to any gene: 9. The covered CDR3 bases are TGCGCCAGCAGTGAGTTCGCGGGAGCGAAGACCAATGAG. Translation: CASSEFAGAKTNE. The whole CDR3 reads CASSEFAGAKTNEQFF.

About this clone: With the read ending 3 residues before the CDR3 end, the germline J gene is used to fill in that end. The rearrangement uses TRBV18 and TRBJ2-2; D unclear. The V end was cut by 4 bases, the J end by 0 bases, with 12 bases between. The length of the CDR3 is 16 residues. Germline CDR1 KGHSH, CDR2 LQKENI. The sequenced CDR3 bases are TGTGCCAGCTCACGATACTATAACGCGAACACCGGGGAG. The encoded protein is CASSRYYNANTGE. The whole CDR3 protein reads CASSRYYNANTGELFF. The whole variable domain, filled in from reference TRBV18 and TRBJ2-2, reads NAGVMQNPRHLVRRRGQEARLRCSPMKGHSHVYWYRQLPEEGLKFMVYLQKENIIDESGMPKERFSAEFPKEGPSILRIQQVVRGDSAAYFCASSRYYNANTGELFFGEGSRLTVL.

In the case of this clone: The DNA ends 3 residues before the CDR3 does, and the rest of the CDR3 is filled in from the germline J gene. The V call is TRBV11-3, the J call TRBJ1-1; D is perhaps TRBD1 (6 bases). CDR1 and CDR2 (germline): SGHNT, YENEEA. The CDR3 sequence is 14 residues long. The V gene lost 4 bases and the J gene lost 1 base, with 10 bases spanning the gap. The CDR3 loop reads CASSSGTPNTEAFF. Partial CDR3 DNA: TGTGCCAGCAGCTCCGGGACACCGAACACTGAA.

A word on this clone: Read sequence stops 3 residues before the CDR3 end, and the germline J gene provides the missing end. The chain joins TRBV11-3 to TRBJ2-1; 7 bases are shared with TRBD2. V was clipped by 8 bases and J by 0 bases; unmatched bases: 7. Germline loops: CDR1 SGHNT, CDR2 YENEEA. The CDR3 has 15 residues. The CDR3 here is CASASIAGSYNEQFF. CDR3 DNA, as far as it was read: TGTGCCAGCGCATCCATAGCGGGCTCCTACAATGAG.

Concerning this clone: The read ends 3 residues early relative to the CDR3; the germline J gene fills the gap. The chain uses TRBV30 and TRBJ2-2, with 9 bases aligning to TRBD1. Germline V gene data show CDR1 as GTSNPN and CDR2 as SVGIG (reference sequence). CDR3 length: 14 amino acids. CDR3 DNA (partial): TGTGCCTGCTACCGGGACAGGGCAAATGAAAAG. It translates to CACYRDRANEK. The complete CDR3 sequence is CACYRDRANEKLFF.

For this clone: The read ends 3 residues early relative to the CDR3; the germline J gene fills the gap. The J gene is TRBJ2-3, the V gene TRBV19, with 15 bases identical to TRBD2. The CDR3 has 15 amino acids. The germline V gene has CDR1 LNHDA and CDR2 SQIVND (reference sequence). CDR3 amino acids: CASRGLAGGQETQYF. CDR3 DNA, as far as it was read: TGTGCCAGTAGGGGACTAGCGGGAGGCCAAGAGACG.

Concerning this clone: The read ends 3 residues before the CDR3 terminus; that terminus is restored from the germline J gene. The V call is TRBV2, the J call TRBJ2-3; weak D call: TRBD1 (6 bases). Germline assignment: CDR1 SNHLY and CDR2 FYNNEI. This CDR3 contains 16 residues. The CDR3 sequence is CASSVTGLVGNQPQYF. The part of the CDR3 DNA that was read is TGTGCCAGCAGCGTTACAGGGTTGGTGGGCAATCAGCCG.

Notes on this clone: The CDR3 is cut off 3 residues early in the read; its end comes from the germline J gene. The chain is built from TRBV6-1 and TRBJ2-5; D may be TRBD1 (8 bases). V was cut by 2 bases and J by 0 bases, with 16 bases left in between. The V gene's germline CDR1 is MNHNS and CDR2 SASEGT. The CDR3 has 17 residues. The chain's CDR3 is CASSEWGGDRYQETQYF. The CDR3 bases that were read are TGTGCCAGCAGTGAATGGGGGGGGGACAGGTACCAAGAGACC.

Concerning this clone itself: The CDR3 end is not reached by the read, which stops 3 residues before it; the germline J gene fills it in. The V call is TRBV5-8, the J call TRBJ1-3; D not resolved. V gave up 0 bases and J gave up 1 base, with 8 bases separating them. Germline V gene sequence: CDR1 SGHTS, CDR2 YDEGEE. The CDR3 spans 15 residues. The covered CDR3 bases are TGTGCCAGCAGCTTGGTTTTTATATCTGGAAACACC. Its protein is CASSLVFISGNT. The complete CDR3 reads CASSLVFISGNTIYF. Variable domain in full (rest from reference TRBV5-8 and TRBJ1-3): EAGVTQSPTHLIKTRGQQATLRCSPISGHTSVYWYQQALGLGLQFLLWYDEGEERNRGNFPPRFSGRQFPNYSSELNVNALELEDSALYLCASSLVFISGNTIYFGEGSWLTVV.

For this clone: The CDR3 end falls 3 residues outside the read, so it is completed with the germline J gene. The chain has TRBV5-5 and TRBJ2-3; no definite D call. The CDR3 loop spans 13 amino acids. Germline values: CDR1 SGHKS, CDR2 YYEKEE (reference sequence). V lost 10 bases and J lost 3, with 15 bases in between. The CDR3 is CAAGRSLTDTQYF. The part of the CDR3 DNA that was read is TGTGCCGCCGGCAGGAGTTTGACAGATACG.

About this clone: The CDR3 extends 3 residues past the end of the read, so its final part is completed from the germline J gene. V and J are TRBV20-1 and TRBJ2-3; 9 bases align to TRBD2. This CDR3 spans 16 amino acids. From germline, CDR1 is DFQATT and CDR2 SNEGSKA (reference sequence). The CDR3 reads CSARDDLREGQETQYF. The CDR3 bases that were read are TGCAGTGCTAGAGATGATTTGCGGGAGGGCCAAGAGACG.

The sequenced CDR3 bases are TGTGCCAGCAGCCCGCAGGTAGCGCCTTACGAG. It encodes CASSPQVAPYE. The complete CDR3 protein is CASSPQVAPYEQYF. This chain joins TRBV11-1 and TRBJ2-7; weak D call: TRBD2 (5 bases). Read coverage stops 3 residues before the CDR3 terminus; the germline J gene supplies the remainder. This CDR3 has 14 residues. Germline CDR1 and CDR2: SGHAT and FQDESV (reference sequence). V lost 5 bases to trimming and J lost 4 bases, with 15 bases between them.

A remark on this clone: Read coverage stops 3 residues before the CDR3 terminus; the germline J gene supplies the remainder. The genes are TRBV7-3 and TRBJ2-1, with TRBD2 matching 8 bases. Trimming removed 4 bases from V and 5 bases from J; junction bases left unmatched: 7. Germline V lookup: CDR1 SGHTA, CDR2 FQGTGA. This CDR3 region has 15 residues. The DNA read from the CDR3 is TGTGCCAGCAGCTCCGGTTGGACTAGCAACAATGAG. Protein product: CASSSGWTSNNE. In full, the CDR3 is CASSSGWTSNNEQFF.

In the case of this clone: The CDR3 goes on 3 residues after the read ends, and that part is filled in from the germline J gene. The chain joins TRBV7-3 to TRBJ2-5; 9 bases are shared with TRBD1. The CDR3 totals 15 residues. Germline CDR1 and CDR2: SGHTA and FQGTGA. Incomplete CDR3 DNA: TGTGCCAGCAGCCCCGGGACAGGGAGCACAGATACC. This gives the protein CASSPGTGSTDT. From start to end, the CDR3 is CASSPGTGSTDTQYF.

CDR3 residues: CAISDSRQGGYNEQFF. The CDR3 bases that were read are TGTGCCATCAGTGATTCCAGACAGGGGGGCTACAATGAG. The chain carries TRBV10-3 and TRBJ2-1, with 9 positions matching TRBD1. The CDR3 end is not reached by the read, which stops 3 residues before it; the germline J gene fills it in. The CDR3 spans 16 residues. V was clipped by 3 bases and J by 3 bases; unmatched bases: 6. The germline CDR1 and CDR2 sequences are ENHRY and SYGVKD.

Points on this clone: From the germline J gene comes the end of the CDR3, since the read stops 3 residues before it. J is TRBJ2-7 and V is TRBV5-1; 8 nucleotides line up with TRBD1. This CDR3 is 14 amino acids long. CDR1 SGHRS and CDR2 YFSETQ come from the germline V gene. Unmatched junction bases numbered 2, after V lost 0 bases and J lost 3 bases. CDR3 sequence reads: CASSLAGQGYEQYF. The CDR3 DNA, read in part, is TGCGCCAGCAGCTTGGCTGGACAGGGCTACGAG. The full variable domain, rest sourced from reference TRBV5-1 and TRBJ2-7, is KAGVTQTPRYLIKTRGQQVTLSCSPISGHRSVSWYQQTPGQGLQFLFEYFSETQRNKGNFPGRFSGRQFSNSRSEMNVSTLELGDSALYLCASSLAGQGYEQYFGPGTRLTVT.

About this clone itself: Sequencing ends 3 residues short of the CDR3 end; the germline J gene provides the rest. The chain recombines TRBV9 with TRBJ1-4; 11 bases fit TRBD1. Per the germline V gene, CDR1 is SGDLS and CDR2 is YYNGEE. The J segment lost 8 bases and the V segment lost 4 bases, leaving 7 bases of the junction unmatched. This CDR3 spans 15 amino acids. Partial CDR3 DNA: TGTGCCAGCAGCCCGCAGGGGACAGGGGGAGAAAAA. This codes for CASSPQGTGGEK. The entire CDR3 protein reads CASSPQGTGGEKLFF. The full variable domain, completed using reference TRBV9 and TRBJ1-4, is DSGVTQTPKHLITATGQRVTLRCSPRSGDLSVYWYQQSLDQGLQFLIQYYNGEERAKGNILERFSAQQFPDLHSELNLSSLELGDSALYFCASSPQGTGGEKLFFGSGTQLSVL.

Remarks on this clone: The sequenced fragment ends 3 residues before the CDR3 boundary, so the rest is inferred from the germline J gene. J is TRBJ2-3 and V is TRBV5-4; 8 bases agree with TRBD1. Germline trimming cut 1 base from V and 1 base from J; bases unmatched to any gene: 2. This CDR3 region has 15 residues. In germline, CDR1 is SGHNT, CDR2 YYREEE (reference sequence). CDR3 region: CASSLLGQGTDTQYF. CDR3 DNA, as far as it was read: TGTGCCAGCAGCTTGCTGGGACAGGGCACAGATACG. Complete variable domain (other parts from reference TRBV5-4 and TRBJ2-3): ETGVTQSPTHLIKTRGQQVTLRCSSQSGHNTVSWYQQALGQGPQFIFQYYREEENGRGNFPPRFSGLQFPNYSSELNVNALELDDSALYLCASSLLGQGTDTQYFGPGTRLTVL.

On this clone itself: The sequenced fragment ends 3 residues before the CDR3 boundary, so the rest is inferred from the germline J gene. The chain joins TRBV18 to TRBJ2-4; a possible D gene is TRBD2 (5 bases). The V end lost 3 bases, the J end lost 0 bases, and 12 bases lay between the germline ends. The CDR3 contains 16 residues. Germline CDR1 and CDR2: KGHSH and LQKENI. Incomplete CDR3 DNA: TGTGCCAGCTCACCCTTGGTAGCGACAGCCAAAAACATT. Translating it yields CASSPLVATAKNI. In full, the CDR3 reads CASSPLVATAKNIQYF.

About this clone: Read data end 3 residues before the CDR3 end; the end is taken from the germline J gene. V is TRBV27 and J is TRBJ2-1, with TRBD1 matching over 8 bases. The CDR3 consists of 16 residues. V trimming: 6 bases; J trimming: 3 bases; junction bases outside the gene matches: 10. The germline V gene has CDR1 MNHEY and CDR2 SMNVEV (reference sequence). The part of the CDR3 DNA that was read is TGTGCCAGCAGCCGCTCAGGGGGCAACAGCTACAATGAG. This sequence encodes CASSRSGGNSYNE. The complete CDR3 sequence is CASSRSGGNSYNEQFF.